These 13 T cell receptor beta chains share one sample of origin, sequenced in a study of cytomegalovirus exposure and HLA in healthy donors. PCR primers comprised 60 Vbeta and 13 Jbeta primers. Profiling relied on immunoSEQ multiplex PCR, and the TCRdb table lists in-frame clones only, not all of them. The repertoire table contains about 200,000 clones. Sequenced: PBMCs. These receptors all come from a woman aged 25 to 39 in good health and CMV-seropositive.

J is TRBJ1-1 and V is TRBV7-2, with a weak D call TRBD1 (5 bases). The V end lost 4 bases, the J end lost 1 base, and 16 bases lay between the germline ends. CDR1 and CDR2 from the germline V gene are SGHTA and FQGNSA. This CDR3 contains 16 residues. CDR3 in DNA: TGTGCCAGCAGCTCTGCCCCCGGACACTCGAACACTGAAGCTTTCTTT. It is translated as CASSSAPGHSNTEAFF.

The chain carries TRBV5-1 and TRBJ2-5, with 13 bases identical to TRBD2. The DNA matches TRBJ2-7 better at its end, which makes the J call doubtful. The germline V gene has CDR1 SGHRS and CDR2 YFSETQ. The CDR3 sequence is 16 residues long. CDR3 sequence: CASSVQLAGGSYEQYF. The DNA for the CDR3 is TGCGCCAGCAGCGTGCAACTAGCGGGAGGGTCCTACGAGCAGTACTTC.

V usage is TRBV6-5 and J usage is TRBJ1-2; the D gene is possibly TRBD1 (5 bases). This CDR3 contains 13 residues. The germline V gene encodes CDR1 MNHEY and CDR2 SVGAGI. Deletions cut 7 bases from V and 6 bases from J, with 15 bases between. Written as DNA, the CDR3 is TGTGCCAGCACTCCCCCGGGAGGGGATGGCTACACCTTC. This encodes CASTPPGGDGYTF.

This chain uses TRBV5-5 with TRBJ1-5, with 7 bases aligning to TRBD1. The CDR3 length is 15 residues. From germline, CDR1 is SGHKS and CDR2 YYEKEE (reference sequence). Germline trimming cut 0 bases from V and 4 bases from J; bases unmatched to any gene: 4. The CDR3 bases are TGTGCCAGCAGCTTGGATGGGACAGAGAATCAGCCCCAGCATTTT. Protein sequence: CASSLDGTENQPQHF.

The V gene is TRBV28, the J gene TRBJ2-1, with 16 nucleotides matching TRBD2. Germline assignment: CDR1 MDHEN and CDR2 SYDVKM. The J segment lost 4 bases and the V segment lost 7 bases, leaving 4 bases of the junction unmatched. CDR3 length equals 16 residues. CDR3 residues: CASTGTSGREYNEQFF. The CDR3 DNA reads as TGTGCCAGCACTGGGACTAGCGGGAGGGAGTACAATGAGCAGTTCTTC.

This CDR3 reads CSVSIGAGGTEAFF. The DNA for the CDR3 is TGCAGCGTTAGTATTGGCGCGGGAGGCACTGAAGCTTTCTTT. The gene calls are TRBV29-1 and TRBJ1-1; no firm D call. This CDR3 is 14 amino acids long. Germline CDR1 SQVTM, CDR2 ANQGSEA. Trimming pared 5 bases from V and 4 bases from J, leaving 17 bases between.

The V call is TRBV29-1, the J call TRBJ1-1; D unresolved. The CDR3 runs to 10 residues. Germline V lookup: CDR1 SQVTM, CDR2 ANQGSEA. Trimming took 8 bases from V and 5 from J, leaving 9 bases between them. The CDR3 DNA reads TGCAGCCTAGTCCAAACTGAAGCTTTCTTT. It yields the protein CSLVQTEAFF.

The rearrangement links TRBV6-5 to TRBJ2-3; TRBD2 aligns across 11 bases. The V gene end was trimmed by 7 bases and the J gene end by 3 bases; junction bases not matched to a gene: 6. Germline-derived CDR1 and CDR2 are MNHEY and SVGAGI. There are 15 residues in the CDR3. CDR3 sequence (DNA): TGTGCCAGCAATTTAGCGGGAGGGGGGACAGATACGCAGTATTTT. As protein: CASNLAGGGTDTQYF.

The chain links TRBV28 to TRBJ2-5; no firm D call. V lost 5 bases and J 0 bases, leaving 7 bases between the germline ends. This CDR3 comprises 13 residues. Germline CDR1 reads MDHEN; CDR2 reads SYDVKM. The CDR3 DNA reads TGTGCCAGCAGTAGCCCCAACCAAGAGACCCAGTACTTC. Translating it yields CASSSPNQETQYF.

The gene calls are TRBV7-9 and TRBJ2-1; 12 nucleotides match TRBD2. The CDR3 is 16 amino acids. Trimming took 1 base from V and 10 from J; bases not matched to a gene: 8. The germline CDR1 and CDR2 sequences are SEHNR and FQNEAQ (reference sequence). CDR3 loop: CASSLGSSGGGFEQFF. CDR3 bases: TGTGCCAGCAGCTTAGGCTCTAGCGGGGGGGGGTTCGAGCAGTTCTTC. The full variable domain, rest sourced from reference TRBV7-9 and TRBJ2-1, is DTGVSQNPRHKITKRGQNVTFRCDPISEHNRLYWYRQTLGQGPEFLTYFQNEAQLEKSRLLSDRFSAERPKGSFSTLEIQRTEQGDSAMYLCASSLGSSGGGFEQFFGPGTRLTVL.

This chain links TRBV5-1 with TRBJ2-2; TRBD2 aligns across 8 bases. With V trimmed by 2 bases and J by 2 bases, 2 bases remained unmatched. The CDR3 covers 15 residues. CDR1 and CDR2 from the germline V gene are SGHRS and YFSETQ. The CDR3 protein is CASSLSGGNTGELFF. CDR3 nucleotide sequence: TGCGCCAGCAGCTTAAGCGGGGGTAACACCGGGGAGCTGTTTTTT.

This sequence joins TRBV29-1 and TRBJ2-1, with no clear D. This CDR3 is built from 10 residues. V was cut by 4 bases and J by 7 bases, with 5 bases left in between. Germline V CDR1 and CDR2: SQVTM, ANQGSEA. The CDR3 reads CSVGMNEQFF. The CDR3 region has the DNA TGCAGCGTTGGTATGAATGAGCAGTTCTTC.

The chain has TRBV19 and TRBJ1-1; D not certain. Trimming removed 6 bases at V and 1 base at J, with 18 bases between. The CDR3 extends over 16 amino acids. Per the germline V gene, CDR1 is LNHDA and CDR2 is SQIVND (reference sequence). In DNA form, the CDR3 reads TGTGCCAGTAGGGATTCCCTAGGCGAACAGAACACTGAAGCTTTCTTT. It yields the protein CASRDSLGEQNTEAFF.